Below are 5 T cell receptor beta chains sequenced from a single sample in a study of early T cells in non-severe SARS-CoV-2 infection. MiXCR, applied by TCRdb to the 5' RACE reads, yields one record per CDR3 protein. The table lists over 80,000 distinct CDR3 sequences, around 15% of them singletons. Sequenced material: whole blood. The origin of the receptors is an adult who was a healthcare worker with PCR-confirmed SARS-CoV-2 infection or an uninfected control (not recorded which).

This clonotype has a count of ten or more. The rearrangement joins TRBV6-5 to TRBJ1-5; perhaps TRBD1 as D (6 bases). Per germline, CDR1 MNHEY and CDR2 SVGAGI. There are 15 residues in the CDR3. V was clipped by 6 bases and J by 1 base, with 13 bases between them. This CDR3 reads CASRKQGGSNQPQHF. Written as DNA, the CDR3 is TGTGCCAGCAGGAAACAAGGGGGGAGCAATCAGCCCCAGCATTTT.

There are many counts of this clonotype. This chain uses TRBV6-5 with TRBJ1-1; 7 positions agree with TRBD1. Germline values: CDR1 MNHEY, CDR2 SVGAGI. Losses at the gene ends were 7 bases for V and 7 bases for J; bases not matched to a gene: 3. This CDR3 has 11 amino acids. CDR3 nucleotides: TGTGCCAGCATCAGGGGGAATGAAGCTTTCTTT. This codes for CASIRGNEAFF.

This clonotype was observed a handful of times. This chain links TRBV6-5 with TRBJ2-2; possibly TRBD2 for D (6 bases). This CDR3 comprises 14 residues. Germline V CDR1 and CDR2: MNHEY, SVGAGI. Trimming left V 6 bases short and J 7 bases short, with 15 bases between. CDR3 coding DNA: TGTGCCAGCAGGATGAGGGCGGGGAACGGGGAGCTGTTTTTT. Its protein product is CASRMRAGNGELFF.

This sequence joins TRBV28 and TRBJ1-2; D not resolved. This CDR3 has 13 amino acids. The germline CDR1 and CDR2 sequences are MDHEN and SYDVKM. The V end lost 2 bases, the J end lost 4 bases, and 8 bases lay between the germline ends. CDR3 coding DNA: TGTGCCAGCAGTTTAATGGGCACCTATGGCTACACCTTC. As protein: CASSLMGTYGYTF.

CDR3 nucleotides: TGCGCCAGCAGCCAAGACCGGGGGACCACAGATACGCAGTATTTT. Its translation is CASSQDRGTTDTQYF. The chain links TRBV4-1 to TRBJ2-3, with D tentatively TRBD2 (6 bases). Trimming removed 0 bases at V and 2 bases at J, with 9 bases between. This CDR3 is built from 15 residues. Per germline, CDR1 MGHRA and CDR2 YSYEKL.